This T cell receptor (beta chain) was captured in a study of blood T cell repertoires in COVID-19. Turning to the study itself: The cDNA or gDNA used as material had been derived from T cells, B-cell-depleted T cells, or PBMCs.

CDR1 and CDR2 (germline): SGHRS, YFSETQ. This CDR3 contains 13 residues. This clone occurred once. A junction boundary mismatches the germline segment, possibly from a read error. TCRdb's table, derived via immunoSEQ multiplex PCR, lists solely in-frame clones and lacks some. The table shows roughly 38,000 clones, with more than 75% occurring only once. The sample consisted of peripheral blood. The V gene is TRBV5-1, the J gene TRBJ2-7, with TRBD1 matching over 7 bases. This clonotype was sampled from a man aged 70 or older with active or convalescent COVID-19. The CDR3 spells CASSLSGEGTVLF. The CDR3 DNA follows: TGCGCCAGCAGCTTGAGTGGTGAGGGGACAGTACTATTC.